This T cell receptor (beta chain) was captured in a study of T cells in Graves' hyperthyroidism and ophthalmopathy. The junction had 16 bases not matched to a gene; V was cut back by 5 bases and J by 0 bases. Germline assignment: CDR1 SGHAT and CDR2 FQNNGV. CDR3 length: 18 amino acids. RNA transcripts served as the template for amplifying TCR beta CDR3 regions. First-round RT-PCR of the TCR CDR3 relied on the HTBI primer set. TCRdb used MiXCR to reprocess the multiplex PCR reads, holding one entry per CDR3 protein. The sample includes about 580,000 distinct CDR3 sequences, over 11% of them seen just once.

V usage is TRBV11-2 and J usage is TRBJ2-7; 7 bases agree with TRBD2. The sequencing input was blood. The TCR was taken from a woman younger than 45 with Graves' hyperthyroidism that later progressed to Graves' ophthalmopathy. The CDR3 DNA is TGTGCCAGCAGCCGGGCGGCGGTGGGGGGGACCCCCTCCTACGAGCAGTACTTC. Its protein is CASSRAAVGGTPSYEQYF.